This TCR beta chain was sequenced in a study of blood T cell repertoires in COVID-19. As for the study in general: From the United States, Italy and Spain came samples of acute and convalescent COVID-19. The analysed material was cDNA or gDNA that came from T cells, B-cell-depleted T cells, or PBMCs.

This CDR3 region has 15 residues. The ends lost 3 bases at V and 5 bases at J; junction bases unmatched: 7. CDR1 is SGHTA and CDR2 is FQGNSA in the germline V gene. Authors' analysis steps: Reference gene primer amplification gave estimated nucleated cell counts. Profiled with immunoSEQ multiplex PCR; TCRdb holds only in-frame clones, not every one. V and J calls and clone size are those listed in that table; D and trimming were worked out from the DNA. The table lists about 130,000 clones, approximately 90% of them singletons. During active infection, Seattle patients enrolled and were then monitored through disease.

The sequenced sample consisted of peripheral blood. The receptor was isolated from a man aged 45-65 years with COVID-19, enrolled during active disease. This sequence joins TRBV7-2 and TRBJ2-1; 7 bases are shared with TRBD2. The DNA for the CDR3 is TGTGCCAGCAGCTTGGAACTAGCGAGAAACAATGAGCAGTTCTTC. Translated: CASSLELARNNEQFF.